This is a list of T cell receptor beta chains from one sample in a study of CD8 T cells in ankylosing spondylitis. TCRdb redid the calling of the 5' RACE reads with MiXCR, one entry per CDR3 protein. Among about 360,000 distinct CDR3 sequences, under 15% were seen once, and the ten largest hold roughly 1.1%. Sequences were obtained from blood, either unsorted or a sorted T cell fraction (not recorded which). The receptors derive from a male donor with ankylosing spondylitis or in good health (not recorded which). The CDR3 runs from the conserved cysteine through the conserved F or W. Each record gives: V gene, J gene, clone size, D gene, CDR3 protein, CDR3 DNA. A D gene is named only where the DNA matches it firmly. Clone sizes are given selectively: once, few, many, or a class where the clone is expanded.

>TRBV27|TRBJ2-7|few|TRBD2
CASSPPGTLQAGEQYF
TGTGCCAGCAGTCCCCCCGGGACCCTCCAAGCGGGAGAGCAGTACTTC
>TRBV4-1|TRBJ2-7|few|-
CASSQGDGQSRYEQYF
TGCGCCAGCAGCCAAGGGGATGGACAGAGCCGGTACGAGCAGTACTTC
>TRBV6-2/TRBV6-3|TRBJ1-5|-|-
CASSYLGQPQHF
TGTGCCAGCAGTTACTTGGGTCAGCCCCAGCATTTT
>TRBV30|TRBJ2-7|-|-
CAWSPDSYEQYF
TGTGCCTGGAGTCCCGACAGCTACGAGCAGTACTTC
>TRBV3-1|TRBJ2-7|-|-
CASSHGWAGPSTGYEQYF
TGTGCCAGCAGCCACGGTTGGGCTGGGCCCTCAACTGGCTACGAGCAGTACTTC
>TRBV6-1|TRBJ2-1|-|-
CASSEAMGAQFF
TGTGCCAGCAGTGAAGCGATGGGGGCCCAGTTCTTC
>TRBV7-2|TRBJ2-7|-|-
CASSLGWRDTSSVGQYF
TGTGCCAGCAGCTTAGGGTGGAGGGACACTTCCTCCGTAGGGCAGTACTTC
>TRBV7-2|TRBJ2-7|-|TRBD2
CASSKHGTSPYEQYF
TGTGCCAGCAGCAAACACGGGACTAGCCCCTACGAGCAGTACTTC
>TRBV29-1|TRBJ1-4|many|TRBD1
CSVRAGTGGTANEKLFF
TGCAGCGTTCGAGCCGGGACAGGGGGGACCGCAAATGAAAAACTGTTTTTT
>TRBV4-1|TRBJ2-7|few|TRBD1
CASSMVQGAVEQYF
TGCGCCAGCAGCATGGTACAGGGGGCAGTCGAGCAGTACTTC
>TRBV6-1|TRBJ1-4|-|-
CASSPTPTNEKLFF
TGTGCCAGCAGCCCGACACCAACTAATGAAAAACTGTTTTTT
>TRBV29-1|TRBJ2-5|few|TRBD1
CSVNRGVGETQYF
TGCAGCGTGAACAGGGGAGTTGGAGAGACCCAGTACTTC
>TRBV18|TRBJ1-1|few|-
CASSPQESLNTEAFF
TGTGCCAGCTCACCACAAGAATCTTTGAACACTGAAGCTTTCTTT
>TRBV10-1|TRBJ2-3|-|TRBD2
CASSESTSGGIDTQYF
TGCGCCAGCAGTGAGTCAACTAGCGGCGGGATAGATACGCAGTATTTT
>TRBV3-1|TRBJ2-5|few|-
CASSQVLSPVQETQYF
TGTGCCAGCAGCCAGGTTTTGTCTCCGGTCCAAGAGACCCAGTACTTC
>TRBV29-1|TRBJ2-7|-|-
CSVPWGTDPYEQYF
TGCAGCGTCCCTTGGGGGACGGACCCCTACGAGCAGTACTTC
>TRBV10-1|TRBJ2-7|few|-
CASSESTSRDEQYF
TGCGCCAGCAGTGAGTCTACATCCCGGGACGAGCAGTACTTC
>TRBV4-1|TRBJ2-1|few|TRBD2
CASSQGLAVSSYNEQFF
TGCGCCAGCAGCCAAGGACTAGCTGTATCGTCGTACAATGAGCAGTTCTTC
>TRBV20-1|TRBJ2-3|-|-
CSARTERWSGTDTQYF
TGCAGTGCTAGAACAGAGAGGTGGTCAGGCACAGATACGCAGTATTTT
>TRBV20-1|TRBJ2-5|-|-
CSARDGGAAQETQYF
TGCAGTGCTAGAGATGGGGGGGCGGCCCAAGAGACCCAGTACTTC
>TRBV15|TRBJ2-7|-|-
CATSREDSSYEQYF
TGTGCCACCAGCAGAGAAGACAGCTCCTACGAGCAGTACTTC
>TRBV20-1|TRBJ2-1|-|TRBD2
CSAQLAGAGNEQFF
TGCAGTGCCCAGCTAGCGGGAGCGGGAAATGAGCAGTTCTTC
>TRBV4-1|TRBJ1-2|few|-
CASSQVVGTANYGYTF
TGCGCCAGCAGCCAAGTGGTGGGGACGGCCAACTATGGCTACACCTTC
>TRBV20-1|TRBJ2-3|-|TRBD2
CSARGGGAGTDTQYF
TGCAGTGCTAGAGGCGGGGGGGCCGGCACAGATACGCAGTATTTT
>TRBV5-1|TRBJ2-7|-|TRBD2
CASSLLLAGGSEQYF
TGCGCCAGCAGCCTCCTCCTAGCGGGAGGGTCCGAGCAGTACTTC
>TRBV7-2|TRBJ2-1|-|-
CASSLGGVSSYNEQFF
TGTGCCAGCAGCTTAGGCGGGGTGAGCTCCTACAATGAGCAGTTCTTC
>TRBV25-1|TRBJ1-2|many|TRBD1
CASRPSGQGHGYTF
TGTGCCAGCAGGCCCTCGGGACAGGGGCATGGCTACACCTTC
>TRBV7-9|TRBJ2-7|-|TRBD1
CASRFDRGSEQYF
TGTGCCAGCAGGTTCGACAGGGGGTCCGAGCAGTACTTC
>TRBV10-3|TRBJ1-2|few|-
CAISEFERATNYGYTF
TGTGCCATCAGTGAGTTCGAGAGAGCTACTAACTATGGCTACACCTTC
>TRBV5-5|TRBJ2-1|-|TRBD1
CASSLTGTEYNEQFF
TGTGCCAGCAGCTTAACCGGGACAGAATACAATGAGCAGTTCTTC
>TRBV5-6|TRBJ1-6|-|TRBD1
CASSLEGGTGFSPLHF
TGTGCCAGCAGCTTGGAGGGCGGGACAGGGTTCTCACCCCTCCACTTT
>TRBV20-1|TRBJ2-1|few|-
CSAVKGLPKDEQFF
TGCAGTGCTGTTAAGGGACTCCCGAAGGATGAGCAGTTCTTC
>TRBV5-1|TRBJ2-7|few|-
CASSLWGTSYEQYF
TGCGCCAGCAGCTTGTGGGGCACCTCCTACGAGCAGTACTTC
>TRBV5-1|TRBJ2-3|-|-
CASSLQGLTTDTQYF
TGCGCCAGCAGCTTGCAAGGCCTTACCACAGATACGCAGTATTTT
>TRBV5-1|TRBJ2-1|many|TRBD2
CASSLVLAGRDEQFF
TGCGCCAGCAGCTTGGTCCTAGCGGGGAGGGATGAGCAGTTCTTC
>TRBV12-3/TRBV12-4|TRBJ2-5|few|-
CASSVRGGRSGTQYF
TGTGCCAGCAGTGTCCGCGGAGGTAGATCAGGGACCCAGTACTTC
>TRBV10-1|TRBJ1-2|-|-
CASSESDSVYGYTF
TGCGCCAGCAGTGAGTCTGACAGCGTCTATGGCTACACCTTC
>TRBV6-5|TRBJ2-2|few|-
CASSYSAWIETGELFF
TGTGCCAGCAGTTACTCGGCCTGGATCGAAACCGGGGAGCTGTTTTTT
>TRBV5-1|TRBJ1-1|many|-
CASSPRTQNTEAFF
TGCGCCAGCAGCCCTAGGACCCAGAACACTGAAGCTTTCTTT
>TRBV7-9|TRBJ2-3|-|-
CASSLVASQGTQYF
TGTGCCAGCAGCTTGGTAGCTTCACAGGGTACGCAGTATTTT
>TRBV20-1|TRBJ1-1|-|-
CSATDSTNTEAFF
TGCAGTGCTACGGACAGCACGAACACTGAAGCTTTCTTT
>TRBV5-1|TRBJ2-7|few|TRBD1
CASSSTGTGPLEQYF
TGCGCCAGCAGTTCAACCGGGACAGGGCCTCTCGAGCAGTACTTC
>TRBV6-1|TRBJ2-3|few|-
CASRAPGADTQYF
TGTGCCAGCAGAGCACCTGGGGCAGATACGCAGTATTTT
>TRBV5-1|TRBJ1-2|-|-
CASSLEGIYGYTF
TGCGCCAGCAGCTTGGAAGGAATCTATGGCTACACCTTC
>TRBV5-1|TRBJ1-1|few|-
CASRLDPRAEAFF
TGCGCCAGCAGACTGGATCCTCGCGCTGAAGCTTTCTTT
>TRBV6-1|TRBJ1-6|-|TRBD1
CASTEGQRLTLHF
TGTGCCAGCACTGAGGGACAGCGCCTCACCCTCCACTTT
>TRBV9|TRBJ1-2|-|-
CASSVGQTNYGYTF
TGTGCCAGCAGCGTCGGACAGACCAACTATGGCTACACCTTC
>TRBV20-1|TRBJ2-5|-|TRBD2
CSADRRLAQETQYF
TGCAGTGCGGATCGCCGACTAGCGCAAGAGACCCAGTACTTC
>TRBV12-3/TRBV12-4|TRBJ2-5|few|-
CASSSPSGRGETQYF
TGTGCCAGCAGTTCACCCTCCGGGAGAGGGGAGACCCAGTACTTC
>TRBV11-2|TRBJ2-4|few|TRBD2
CASSPGTSGAQIQYF
TGTGCCAGCAGCCCCGGGACTAGCGGGGCTCAAATTCAGTACTTC
>TRBV6-1|TRBJ2-3|many|TRBD2
CAIARGAVHSTDTQYF
TGTGCCATTGCGCGGGGGGCCGTCCATAGCACAGATACGCAGTATTTT